These 4 T cell receptor beta chains originate from one sample sequenced in a study of human T cells and chemical hapten exposure (dated by TCRdb to the early 2020s). Per the publication, the time point label means: patch test 3, about 24 weeks after DPC sensitization. In light of the paper, this sample's treatment or condition label describes: therapeutic diphenylcyclopropenone sensitization with weekly scalp DPC. The library was generated by RACE. Sequencing used a NextSeq 500. TCRdb itself trimmed the public reads at Q25 with fastp, ran MiXCR and retained productive beta chains. Every CDR3 protein is listed once, alongside the most common genes and DNA of its rows. Across this sample there are about 82,000 distinct CDR3 sequences, with 10% to 15% seen only once. The top ten clonotypes cover 4.5% to 6% of the sample. Sample: whole blood, taken in connection with sensitization to the hapten diphenylcyclopropenone (DPC). These TCRs come from a woman aged 45-60 years with alopecia areata. Some clones in this sample may be carry-over from other donors' samples.

The table lists this clonotype with many counts. V and J are TRBV10-3 and TRBJ2-3, with 8 nucleotides matching TRBD2. V was clipped by 4 bases and J by 6 bases; unmatched bases: 6. The CDR3 runs 14 residues. In germline, CDR1 is ENHRY, CDR2 SYGVKD. The DNA of the CDR3 is TGTGCCATCAGTGTTCGGGAGGGACCCGATACGCAGTATTTT. It codes for CAISVREGPDTQYF.

This clonotype was observed a handful of times. This sequence joins TRBV20-1 and TRBJ1-4; 9 bases fit TRBD1. There are 18 residues in the CDR3. Germline-derived CDR1 and CDR2 are DFQATT and SNEGSKA (reference sequence). The junction had 17 bases not matched to a gene; V was cut back by 5 bases and J by 4 bases. The DNA of the CDR3 is TGCAGTGCTCGACTCCTCGGACAGGGGTTTAGCGGTAATGAAAAACTGTTTTTT. Translation: CSARLLGQGFSGNEKLFF.

This clonotype was counted a few times. The chain employs TRBV29-1 and TRBJ2-1; 9 bases align to TRBD2. Germline CDR1 reads SQVTM; CDR2 reads ANQGSEA. This CDR3 contains 13 residues. Trimming removed 8 bases from V and 0 bases from J; junction bases left unmatched: 2. The CDR3 loop is CSLSGSSYNEQFF. The CDR3 nucleotides read TGCAGCCTTAGCGGGAGCTCCTACAATGAGCAGTTCTTC.

V gene TRBV3-1 combines with J gene TRBJ2-3; 13 nucleotides align to TRBD2. This CDR3 comprises 15 residues. V shed 9 bases and J 2 bases; nucleotides not matched to a gene: 5. From germline, CDR1 is LGHDT and CDR2 YNNKEL (reference sequence). The DNA of the CDR3 is TGTGCCAGTGGGGGACTAGCGGGGCCCACAGATACGCAGTATTTT. Translation gives CASGGLAGPTDTQYF.